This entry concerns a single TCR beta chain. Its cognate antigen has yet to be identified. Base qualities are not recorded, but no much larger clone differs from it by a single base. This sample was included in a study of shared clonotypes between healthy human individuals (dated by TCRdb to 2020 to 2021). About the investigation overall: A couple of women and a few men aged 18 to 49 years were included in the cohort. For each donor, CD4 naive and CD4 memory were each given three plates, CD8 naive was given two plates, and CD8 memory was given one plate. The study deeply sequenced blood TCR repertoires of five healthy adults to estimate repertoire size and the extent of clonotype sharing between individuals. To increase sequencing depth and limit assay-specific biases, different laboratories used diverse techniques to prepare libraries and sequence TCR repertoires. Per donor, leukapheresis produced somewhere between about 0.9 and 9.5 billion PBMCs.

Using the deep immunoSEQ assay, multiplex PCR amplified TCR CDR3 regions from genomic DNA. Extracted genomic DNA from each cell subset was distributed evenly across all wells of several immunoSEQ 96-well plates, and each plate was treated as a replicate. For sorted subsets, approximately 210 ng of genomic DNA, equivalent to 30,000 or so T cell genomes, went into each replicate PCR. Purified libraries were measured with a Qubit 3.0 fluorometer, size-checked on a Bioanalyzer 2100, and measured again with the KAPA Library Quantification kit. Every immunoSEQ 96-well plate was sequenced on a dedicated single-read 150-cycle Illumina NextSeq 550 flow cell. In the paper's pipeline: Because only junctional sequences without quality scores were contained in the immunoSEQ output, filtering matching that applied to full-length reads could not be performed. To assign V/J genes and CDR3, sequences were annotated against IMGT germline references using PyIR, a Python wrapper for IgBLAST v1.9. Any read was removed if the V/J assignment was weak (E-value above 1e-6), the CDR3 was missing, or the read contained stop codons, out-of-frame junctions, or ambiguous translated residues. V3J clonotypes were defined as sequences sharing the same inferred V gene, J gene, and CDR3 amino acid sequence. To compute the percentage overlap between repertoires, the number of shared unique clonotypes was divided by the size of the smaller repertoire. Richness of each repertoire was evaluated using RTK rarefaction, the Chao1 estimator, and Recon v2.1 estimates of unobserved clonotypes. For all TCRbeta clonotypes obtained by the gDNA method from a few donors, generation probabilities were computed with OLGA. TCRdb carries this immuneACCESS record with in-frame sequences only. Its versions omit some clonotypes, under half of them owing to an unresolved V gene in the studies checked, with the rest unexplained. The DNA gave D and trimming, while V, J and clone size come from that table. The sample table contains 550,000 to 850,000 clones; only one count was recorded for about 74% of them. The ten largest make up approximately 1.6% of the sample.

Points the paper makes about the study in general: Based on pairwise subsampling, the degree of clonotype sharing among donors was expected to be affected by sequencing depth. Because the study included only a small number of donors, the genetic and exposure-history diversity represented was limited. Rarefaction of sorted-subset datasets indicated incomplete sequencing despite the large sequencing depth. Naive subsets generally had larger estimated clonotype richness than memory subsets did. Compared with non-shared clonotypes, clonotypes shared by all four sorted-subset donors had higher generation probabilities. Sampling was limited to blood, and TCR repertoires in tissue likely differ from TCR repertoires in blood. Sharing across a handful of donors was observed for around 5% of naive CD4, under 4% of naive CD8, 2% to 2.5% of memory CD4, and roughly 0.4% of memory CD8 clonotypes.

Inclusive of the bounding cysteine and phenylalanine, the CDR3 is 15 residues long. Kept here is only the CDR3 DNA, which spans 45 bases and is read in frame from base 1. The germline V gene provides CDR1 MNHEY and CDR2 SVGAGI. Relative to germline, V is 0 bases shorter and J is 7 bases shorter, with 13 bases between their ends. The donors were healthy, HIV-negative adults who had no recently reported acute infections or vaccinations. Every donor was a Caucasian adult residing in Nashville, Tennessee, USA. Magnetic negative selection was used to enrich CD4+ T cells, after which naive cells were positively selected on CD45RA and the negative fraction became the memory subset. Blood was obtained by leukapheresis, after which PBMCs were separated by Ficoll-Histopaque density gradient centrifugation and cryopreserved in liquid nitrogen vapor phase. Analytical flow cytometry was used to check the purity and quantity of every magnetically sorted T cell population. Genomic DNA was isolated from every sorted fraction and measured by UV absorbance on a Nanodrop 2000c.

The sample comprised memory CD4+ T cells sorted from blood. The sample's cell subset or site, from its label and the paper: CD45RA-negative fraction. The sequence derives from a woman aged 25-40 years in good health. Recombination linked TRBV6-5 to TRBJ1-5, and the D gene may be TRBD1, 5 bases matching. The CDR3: CASSYSGRVGQPQHF. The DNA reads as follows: TGTGCCAGCAGTTACTCGGGCAGGGTCGGGCAGCCCCAGCATTTT.